This record concerns one T cell receptor (beta chain) sequence. Its target is unknown. Only in-frame clones appear in the TCRdb table, and some are missing; sequencing was by immunoSEQ multiplex PCR. The profile covers about 82,000 clones, with 70% to 90% appearing a single time and 0.75% to 0.85% taken by the ten largest. The data stem from a study of OX40 agonist ivuxolimab in advanced cancers. Across the whole study: Patients received intravenous ivuxolimab every 2 weeks at 0.01 to 10 mg/kg. Previous treatment with anti-PD-1, anti-PD-L1 or anti-CTLA-4 therapy was allowed; 40% had received some.

Study-level points and caveats: Not determined was the antigen specificity of the expanded peripheral T cells.

V dropped 6 bases and J dropped 7; count of bases not matched to a gene: 7. CDR1 and CDR2 from the germline V gene are MNHEY and SVGAGI. The CDR3 length is 14 residues. The chain joins TRBV6-5 to TRBJ2-1, with 9 positions matching TRBD2. This TCR came from an adult with an advanced solid tumor such as melanoma, head and neck, liver or kidney cancer. Sequenced here: CD4+ or CD8+ T cells sorted from blood, sampled in a trial of the OX40 agonist ivuxolimab. The CDR3 DNA reads TGTGCCAGCAGCTCGCGGGGGGGTGGGAATGAGCAGTTCTTC. It yields the protein CASSSRGGGNEQFF.